The rows below give T cell receptor beta chains drawn from one sample of a study of T cells in tuberculosis. Clones were sequenced by immunoSEQ multiplex PCR, and TCRdb holds only the in-frame ones, with some missing. The repertoire holds about 33,000 clones, about 92% seen once, with 7% in the top ten. This specimen was PBMCs, taken at tuberculosis diagnosis. The receptors stem from an adult with tuberculosis. Some clones in this sample may be carry-over from other donors' samples. The CDR3 runs from the conserved cysteine through the conserved F or W. The D gene is left open where the match is weak. Clone size is shown for a subset of rows, as once, few, many or a class of expanded clone.

v_call,j_call,clone_size,d_call,cdr3_aa,cdr3_nt
TRBV10-3,TRBJ2-3,NA,TRBD2,CAIGTNTDTQYF,TGTGCCATCGGGACTAACACAGATACGCAGTATTTT
TRBV4-1,TRBJ2-1,NA,NA,CASSHLEGRWDEQFF,TGCGCCAGCAGCCACCTCGAGGGCAGGTGGGATGAGCAGTTCTTC
TRBV27,TRBJ1-3,NA,NA,CASGGAGNTIYF,TGTGCCAGCGGGGGGGCTGGAAACACCATATATTTT
TRBV5-1,TRBJ2-6,once,TRBD1,CASSIWTGGVGSGANVLTF,TGCGCCAGCAGCATCTGGACAGGGGGCGTGGGCTCTGGGGCCAACGTCCTGACTTTC
TRBV29-1,TRBJ1-2,NA,TRBD1,CSVETGSDYGYTF,TGCAGCGTTGAGACAGGGTCGGACTATGGCTACACCTTC
TRBV6-5,TRBJ1-2,NA,NA,CASSSQGRNYGYTF,TGTGCCAGCAGTTCCCAGGGTAGGAACTATGGCTACACCTTC
TRBV6-5,TRBJ2-1,NA,TRBD1,CASSWSGTGFIEQFF,TGTGCCAGCAGTTGGTCCGGGACAGGGTTTATTGAGCAGTTCTTC
TRBV6-6,TRBJ2-3,NA,NA,CASSQPGGPRADTQYF,TGTGCCAGCAGTCAACCCGGGGGGCCTCGCGCAGATACGCAGTATTTT
TRBV5-4,TRBJ1-4,NA,NA,CASSLTATNEKLFF,TGTGCCAGCAGCTTGACGGCAACTAATGAAAAACTGTTTTTT
TRBV19,TRBJ1-5,NA,TRBD1,CASSIPLTGGDQPQHF,TGTGCCAGTAGTATCCCCTTGACAGGGGGAGATCAGCCCCAGCATTTT
TRBV11-1,TRBJ2-7,NA,NA,CASSHGFLLARAYEQYF,TGTGCCAGCAGCCACGGTTTCCTGCTAGCGAGGGCCTACGAGCAGTACTTC
TRBV2,TRBJ1-5,NA,TRBD1,CASSDRRQGAGQPQHF,TGTGCCAGCAGTGATAGGCGGCAGGGGGCTGGTCAGCCCCAGCATTTT
TRBV12-5,TRBJ1-6,NA,TRBD1,CASGPTGYNSPLHF,TGTGCTAGTGGCCCGACAGGGTATAATTCACCCCTCCACTTT
TRBV15,TRBJ1-5,few,TRBD1,CATSRSRQGGQPQHF,TGTGCCACCAGCAGATCACGACAGGGTGGGCAGCCCCAGCATTTT
TRBV7-2,TRBJ2-1,NA,TRBD2,CASSSKRGGWFGEQFF,TGTGCCAGCAGCTCCAAGCGGGGGGGCTGGTTTGGTGAGCAGTTCTTC
TRBV6-5,TRBJ2-1,NA,TRBD2,CASRQLLAGSREQFF,TGTGCCAGCAGACAGCTACTAGCGGGGAGTCGCGAGCAGTTCTTC
TRBV27,TRBJ1-1,NA,TRBD1,CASSTWTGDGNTEAFF,TGTGCCAGCAGTACCTGGACAGGGGATGGGAACACTGAAGCTTTCTTT
TRBV7-2,TRBJ1-1,NA,TRBD1,CASSSGQGGVTEAFF,TGTGCCAGCAGCTCGGGACAGGGAGGAGTCACTGAAGCTTTCTTT
TRBV18,TRBJ2-3,NA,TRBD2,CASSPRGGGTDTQYF,TGTGCCAGCTCACCCCGGGGGGGCGGCACAGATACGCAGTATTTT
TRBV18,TRBJ1-2,NA,NA,CASSPRGESGYTF,TGTGCCAGCTCACCACGGGGGGAGAGTGGCTACACCTTC
TRBV19,TRBJ1-5,NA,TRBD1,CASSIDGTGGRQPQHF,TGTGCCAGTAGTATAGATGGGACAGGGGGCCGTCAGCCCCAGCATTTT
TRBV27,TRBJ1-2,NA,NA,CASSLAGREGGYTF,TGTGCCAGCAGTTTAGCGGGGCGCGAGGGAGGCTACACCTTC
TRBV19,TRBJ2-6,NA,NA,CASRSPRGQSSGANVLTF,TGTGCCAGTAGATCCCCGCGGGGCCAGAGCTCTGGGGCCAACGTCCTGACTTTC
TRBV18,TRBJ1-1,NA,NA,CASSPGLNTEAFF,TGTGCCAGCTCACCAGGGCTGAACACTGAAGCTTTCTTT
TRBV5-4,TRBJ2-1,NA,NA,CASSRGQTLYNEQFF,TGTGCCAGCAGCCGCGGACAGACCCTCTACAATGAGCAGTTCTTC
TRBV5-6,TRBJ1-2,NA,TRBD1,CASSETGGPSNYGYTF,TGTGCCAGCAGCGAGACAGGGGGCCCTTCTAACTATGGCTACACCTTC
TRBV6-5,TRBJ2-2,NA,TRBD2,CASSYSRGASTGELFF,TGTGCCAGCAGTTACTCGCGGGGGGCCTCCACCGGGGAGCTGTTTTTT
TRBV19,TRBJ1-5,NA,NA,CASSIRQPINQPQHF,TGTGCCAGTAGTATAAGACAGCCCATCAATCAGCCCCAGCATTTT
TRBV5-4,TRBJ2-7,NA,NA,CASSSIGSTYEQYF,TGTGCCAGCAGCTCGATCGGGTCTACGTACGAGCAGTACTTC
TRBV18,TRBJ2-7,NA,TRBD2,CASSPGGPGSYEQYF,TGTGCCAGCTCACCGGGAGGGCCAGGGTCCTACGAGCAGTACTTC
TRBV9,TRBJ2-7,NA,TRBD1,CASSLRTGAGYEQYF,TGTGCCAGCAGCCTCAGGACAGGGGCGGGCTACGAGCAGTACTTC
TRBV19,TRBJ2-7,NA,TRBD1,CASSGGQGHEQYF,TGTGCCAGTAGTGGGGGACAGGGGCACGAGCAGTACTTC
TRBV2,TRBJ2-5,once,NA,CASSEPDYGETQYF,TGTGCCAGCAGTGAACCTGATTACGGAGAGACCCAGTACTTC
TRBV6-4,TRBJ1-2,NA,NA,CASSDSAGETPLNYGYTF,TGTGCCAGCAGTGACTCGGCCGGGGAAACCCCCCTCAACTATGGCTACACCTTC
TRBV2,TRBJ2-2,NA,NA,CASSVQGGYTGELFF,TGTGCCAGCAGTGTACAGGGGGGGTACACCGGGGAGCTGTTTTTT
TRBV28,TRBJ1-1,NA,NA,CASSLPGATEAFF,TGTGCCAGCAGTTTGCCAGGGGCGACGGAAGCTTTCTTT
TRBV5-1,TRBJ2-7,NA,NA,CASSKGTTDYEQYF,TGCGCCAGCAGCAAAGGGACAACGGACTACGAGCAGTACTTC
TRBV19,TRBJ1-5,NA,NA,CASSWSRDGGNQPQHF,TGTGCCAGTAGTTGGAGCCGGGACGGGGGGAATCAGCCCCAGCATTTT
TRBV6-1,TRBJ1-2,NA,NA,CASAAGNYGYTF,TGTGCCAGTGCGGCAGGGAACTATGGCTACACCTTC
TRBV7-2,TRBJ2-1,NA,TRBD1,CASSLDRGRNEQFF,TGTGCCAGCAGCCTAGACAGGGGGAGGAATGAGCAGTTCTTC
TRBV5-6,TRBJ2-7,NA,NA,CASSTGLGGYEQYF,TGTGCCAGCAGCACAGGACTGGGGGGCTACGAGCAGTACTTC
TRBV5-1,TRBJ2-3,NA,NA,CASSLASSFGTDTQYF,TGCGCCAGCAGCTTGGCCTCGAGCTTTGGTACAGATACGCAGTATTTT
TRBV5-1,TRBJ1-2,NA,TRBD1,CASSLTVGQGTVYYGYTF,TGCGCCAGCAGCTTGACCGTAGGACAGGGAACCGTATACTATGGCTACACCTTC
TRBV19,TRBJ2-7,NA,NA,CASSIGSLTYEQYF,TGTGCCAGTAGTATCGGGTCATTAACTTACGAGCAGTACTTC
TRBV5-1,TRBJ2-3,NA,TRBD2,CASSVVTSGAGTDTQYF,TGCGCCAGCAGCGTTGTGACTAGCGGGGCGGGCACAGATACGCAGTATTTT
TRBV18,TRBJ1-2,NA,NA,CASSPRNNYGYTF,TGTGCCAGCTCACCGAGGAATAACTATGGCTACACCTTC
TRBV5-6,TRBJ1-1,NA,NA,CASSPQGNTEAFF,TGTGCCAGCAGTCCACAGGGGAACACTGAAGCTTTCTTT
TRBV29-1,TRBJ2-7,NA,TRBD1,CSVLRAGTGFSEQYF,TGCAGCGTACTAAGGGCCGGGACAGGGTTTTCCGAGCAGTACTTC
TRBV19,TRBJ1-5,NA,NA,CASSIAGDRPQHF,TGTGCCAGTAGTATAGCAGGGGATCGGCCCCAGCATTTT